The 8 T cell receptor beta chains reported below all come from one sample, sequenced in a study of blood T cells in healthy people across ages. The second PCR ran about 6 to 11 cycles with a sample-barcoded 5' primer and J-beta primers. TCRdb ran MiXCR on the 5' RACE reads and lists one entry per CDR3 protein. There are about 1,600,000 distinct CDR3 sequences in the sample; 42% occur only once, and 7.9% lies in the top ten. Sample: blood. The receptors derive from a woman aged 18-29 years in good health.

The chain recombines TRBV3-1 with TRBJ1-2, with D perhaps TRBD1 (5 bases). The germline V gene encodes CDR1 LGHDT and CDR2 YNNKEL (reference sequence). There are 14 residues in the CDR3. Trimming stripped 1 base from V and 8 bases from J, with 14 bases between. CDR3 nucleotides: TGTGCCAGCAGCCAAGGCTGGCGGGGGGGAGGCTACACCTTC. Translating it yields CASSQGWRGGGYTF.

The chain carries TRBV4-1 and TRBJ1-2; 8 bases map to TRBD1. The CDR3 loop spans 15 amino acids. Germline V gene sequence: CDR1 MGHRA, CDR2 YSYEKL. The V gene end was trimmed by 4 bases and the J gene end by 5 bases; junction bases not matched to a gene: 9. CDR3 coding DNA: TGCGCCAGCAGCCCGGCGGACAGGGCAGAGTATGGCTACACCTTC. Translating gives CASSPADRAEYGYTF.

The gene calls are TRBV28 and TRBJ2-7; D is unresolved. V was shortened by 5 bases and J by 9 bases, with 26 bases between the two germline ends. The length of the CDR3 is 16 residues. Germline CDR1 MDHEN, CDR2 SYDVKM. Here the CDR3 reads CASSPSDPAALRGQYF. The CDR3, as DNA: TGTGCCAGCAGTCCATCGGATCCAGCAGCTCTACGTGGGCAGTACTTC. The complete variable domain, with remaining parts taken from reference TRBV28 and TRBJ2-7, reads DVKVTQSSRYLVKRTGEKVFLECVQDMDHENMFWYRQDPGLGLRLIYFSYDVKMKEKGDIPEGYSVSREKKERFSLILESASTNQTSMYLCASSPSDPAALRGQYFGPGTRLTVT.

The chain employs TRBV10-3 and TRBJ2-5, with D tentatively TRBD1 or TRBD2 (5 bases each). Germline V lookup: CDR1 ENHRY, CDR2 SYGVKD. The CDR3 covers 15 residues. Trimming stripped 4 bases from V and 11 bases from J, with 23 bases between. For the CDR3, the DNA is TGTGCCATCAGTGCCCTCCAGGGTGACTACAATGAGCAGTACTTC. Residues: CAISALQGDYNEQYF.

The chain has TRBV2 and TRBJ2-3; D might be TRBD2 (6 bases). Trimming took 2 bases from V and 1 from J, leaving 10 bases between them. CDR1 is SNHLY, CDR2 FYNNEI, per germline. This CDR3 comprises 15 residues. The CDR3 nucleotides read TGTGCCAGCAGTGAATGGGGCGGGGGCACAGATACGCAGTATTTT. Its translation: CASSEWGGGTDTQYF. The full variable domain, its missing parts supplied by reference TRBV2 and TRBJ2-3, is EPEVTQTPSHQVTQMGQEVILRCVPISNHLYFYWYRQILGQKVEFLVSFYNNEISEKSEIFDDQFSVERPDGSNFTLKIRSTKLEDSAMYFCASSEWGGGTDTQYFGPGTRLTVL.

The rearrangement uses TRBV7-9 and TRBJ1-1; TRBD1 is a possible D gene (5 bases). Germline assignment: CDR1 SEHNR and CDR2 FQNEAQ (reference sequence). Trimming pared 6 bases from V and 5 bases from J, leaving 28 bases between. CDR3 length: 18 amino acids. The CDR3: CASSPNTGVLGGSTEAFF. The CDR3 DNA reads TGTGCCAGCAGTCCTAACACGGGGGTACTAGGCGGCTCTACTGAAGCTTTCTTT.

This clonotype was counted a few times. The rearrangement uses TRBV20-1 and TRBJ2-1; TRBD2 aligns across 11 bases. Germline CDR1 and CDR2: DFQATT and SNEGSKA (reference sequence). The V gene end was trimmed by 3 bases and the J gene end by 7 bases; junction bases not matched to a gene: 11. The CDR3 consists of 16 residues. The CDR3 region has the DNA TGCAGTGCTAGTCCCCCCACTAGCGGGAGTTGGAATGAGCAGTTCTTC. Amino acids: CSASPPTSGSWNEQFF.

The rearrangement joins TRBV7-3 to TRBJ2-3; 11 bases agree with TRBD2. This CDR3 spans 16 amino acids. Germline values: CDR1 SGHTA, CDR2 FQGTGA. V shed 4 bases, J shed 2 bases, and the junction held 5 bases outside the gene matches. The CDR3 protein is CASSSPTSGATDTQYF. CDR3 bases: TGTGCCAGCAGCTCGCCGACTAGCGGGGCCACAGATACGCAGTATTTT.